Below are 5 T cell receptor beta chains sequenced from a single sample in a study of tumour-infiltrating T cells in Burkitt lymphoma. TCRdb's table, derived via immunoSEQ multiplex PCR, lists solely in-frame clones and lacks some. Among about 6,600 clones, more than 70% were seen once, and the ten largest hold approximately 11%. Sequencing input: tumor tissue. These receptors originate from a human donor with Burkitt lymphoma.

CDR3 DNA sequence: TGTGCCAGCAGCCTTTCAGGACAGGGGAACTCTGGAAACACCATATATTTT. This translates into CASSLSGQGNSGNTIYF. This chain joins TRBV7-3 and TRBJ1-3; the match to TRBD1 covers 9 bases. Germline V gene sequence: CDR1 SGHTA, CDR2 FQGTGA. This CDR3 spans 17 amino acids. The V segment lost 5 bases and the J segment 0 bases; nucleotides outside the gene matches: 8.

The J gene is TRBJ2-7, the V gene TRBV25-1, with 11 bases lining up with TRBD2. CDR1 is MGHDK and CDR2 is SYGVNS in the germline V gene. The CDR3 is made up of 13 amino acids. V dropped 7 bases and J dropped 3; count of bases not matched to a gene: 2. CDR3: CASTSGRYYEQYF. DNA for the CDR3: TGTGCCAGCACTAGCGGGAGGTACTACGAGCAGTACTTC.

This chain links TRBV9 with TRBJ2-5, with TRBD2 matching 8 bases. The assigned J gene may be wrong: the sequence end matches TRBJ2-7 better. The germline CDR1 and CDR2 sequences are SGDLS and YYNGEE. The CDR3 covers 15 residues. The chain's CDR3 is CASSPRAGRGYEQYF. CDR3 DNA: TGTGCCAGCAGCCCACGGGCCGGGAGGGGCTACGAGCAGTACTTC.

The rearrangement links TRBV7-8 to TRBJ1-1; TRBD1 agrees at 8 bases. Germline CDR1 is SGHVS and CDR2 is FQNEAQ. V trimming: 1 base; J trimming: 5 bases; junction bases outside the gene matches: 6. This CDR3 region has 15 residues. CDR3 amino acids: CASSLVPTGGTEAFF. The CDR3 coding sequence is TGTGCCAGCAGCTTAGTTCCCACAGGGGGTACTGAAGCTTTCTTT.

This sequence joins TRBV11-2 and TRBJ2-7; maybe TRBD2 (5 bases). V lost 3 bases, J lost 9 bases, and 24 bases lay in between. This CDR3 has 16 residues. Germline V gene sequence: CDR1 SGHAT, CDR2 FQNNGV. CDR3 protein: CASSFSRWTLGDGQYF. The CDR3 DNA reads as TGTGCCAGCAGCTTCTCAAGGTGGACTTTGGGCGACGGGCAGTACTTC.